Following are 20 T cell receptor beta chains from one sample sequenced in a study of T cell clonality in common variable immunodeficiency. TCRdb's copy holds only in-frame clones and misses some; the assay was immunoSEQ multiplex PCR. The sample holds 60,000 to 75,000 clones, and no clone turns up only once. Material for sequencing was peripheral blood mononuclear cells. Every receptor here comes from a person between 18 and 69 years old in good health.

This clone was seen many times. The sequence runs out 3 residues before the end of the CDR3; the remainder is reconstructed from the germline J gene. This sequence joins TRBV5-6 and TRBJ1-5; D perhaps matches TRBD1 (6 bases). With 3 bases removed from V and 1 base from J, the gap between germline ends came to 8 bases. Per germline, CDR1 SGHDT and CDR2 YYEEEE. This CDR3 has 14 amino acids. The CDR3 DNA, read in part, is TGTGCCAGCAGCTCCAGGGGCAGCAATCAGCCC. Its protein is CASSSRGSNQP. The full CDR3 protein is CASSSRGSNQPQHF.

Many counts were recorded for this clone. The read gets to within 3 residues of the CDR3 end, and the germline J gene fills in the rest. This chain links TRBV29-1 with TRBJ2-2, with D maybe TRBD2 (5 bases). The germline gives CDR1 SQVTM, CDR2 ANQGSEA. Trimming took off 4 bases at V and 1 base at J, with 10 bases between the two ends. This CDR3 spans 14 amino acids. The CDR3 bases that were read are TGCAGCGTTGTTGGACTTCGGAACACCGGGGAG. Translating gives CSVVGLRNTGE. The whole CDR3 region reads CSVVGLRNTGELFF.

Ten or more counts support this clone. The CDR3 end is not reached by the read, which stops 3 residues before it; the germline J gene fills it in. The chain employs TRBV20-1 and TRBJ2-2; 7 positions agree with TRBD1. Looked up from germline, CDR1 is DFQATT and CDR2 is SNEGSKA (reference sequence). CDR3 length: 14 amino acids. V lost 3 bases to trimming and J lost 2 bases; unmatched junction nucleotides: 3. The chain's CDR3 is CSARWDSNTGELFF. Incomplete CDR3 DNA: TGCAGTGCTAGGTGGGACAGCAACACCGGGGAG.

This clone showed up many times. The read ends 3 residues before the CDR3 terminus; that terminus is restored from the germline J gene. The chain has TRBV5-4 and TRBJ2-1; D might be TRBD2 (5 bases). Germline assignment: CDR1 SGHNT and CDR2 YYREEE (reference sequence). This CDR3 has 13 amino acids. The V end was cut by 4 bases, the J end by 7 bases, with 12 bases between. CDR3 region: CASSPGLRNEQFF. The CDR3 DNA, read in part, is TGTGCCAGCAGCCCGGGGTTGAGAAATGAG.

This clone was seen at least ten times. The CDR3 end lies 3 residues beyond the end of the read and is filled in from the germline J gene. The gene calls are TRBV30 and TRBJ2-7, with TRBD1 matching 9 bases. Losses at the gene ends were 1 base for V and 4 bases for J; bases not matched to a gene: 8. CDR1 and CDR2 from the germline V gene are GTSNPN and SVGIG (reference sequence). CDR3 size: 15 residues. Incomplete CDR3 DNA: TGTGCCTGGAGTGGAGTTCGGACAGGGGTTTACGAG. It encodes CAWSGVRTGVYE. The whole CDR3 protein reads CAWSGVRTGVYEQYF.

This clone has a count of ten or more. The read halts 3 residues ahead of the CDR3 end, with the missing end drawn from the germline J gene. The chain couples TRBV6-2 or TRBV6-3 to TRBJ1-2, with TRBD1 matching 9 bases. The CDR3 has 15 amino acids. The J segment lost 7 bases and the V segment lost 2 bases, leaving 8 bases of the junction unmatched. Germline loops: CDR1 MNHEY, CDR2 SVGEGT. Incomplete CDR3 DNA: TGTGCCAGCAGTTACAGCCGGACAGGGGACCTTGGC. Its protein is CASSYSRTGDLG. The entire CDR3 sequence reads CASSYSRTGDLGYTF.

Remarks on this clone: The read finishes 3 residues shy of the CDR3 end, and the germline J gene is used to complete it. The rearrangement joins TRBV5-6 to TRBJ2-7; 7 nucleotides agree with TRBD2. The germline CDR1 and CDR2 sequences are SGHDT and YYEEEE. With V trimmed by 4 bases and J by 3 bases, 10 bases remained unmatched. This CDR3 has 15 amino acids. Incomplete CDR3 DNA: TGTGCCAGCAGCGATAGGGGAGGGAGAGGCTACGAG. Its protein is CASSDRGGRGYE. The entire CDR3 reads CASSDRGGRGYEQYF. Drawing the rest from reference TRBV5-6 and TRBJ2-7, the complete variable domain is DAGVTQSPTHLIKTRGQQVTLRCSPKSGHDTVSWYQQALGQGPQFIFQYYEEEERQRGNFPDRFSGHQFPNYSSELNVNALLLGDSALYLCASSDRGGRGYEQYFGPGTRLTVT.

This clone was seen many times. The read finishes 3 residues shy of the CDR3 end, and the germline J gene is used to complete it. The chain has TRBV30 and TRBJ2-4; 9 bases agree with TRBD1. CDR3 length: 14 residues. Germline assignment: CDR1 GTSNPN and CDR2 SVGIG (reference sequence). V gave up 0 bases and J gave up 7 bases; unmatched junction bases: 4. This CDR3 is CAWSVGQGINIQYF. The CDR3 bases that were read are TGTGCCTGGAGTGTGGGACAGGGTATTAACATT. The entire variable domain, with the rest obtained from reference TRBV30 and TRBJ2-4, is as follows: SQTIHQWPATLVQPVGSPLSLECTVEGTSNPNLYWYRQAAGRGLQLLFYSVGIGQISSEVPQNLSASRPQDRQFILSSKKLLLSDSGFYLCAWSVGQGINIQYFGAGTRLSVL.

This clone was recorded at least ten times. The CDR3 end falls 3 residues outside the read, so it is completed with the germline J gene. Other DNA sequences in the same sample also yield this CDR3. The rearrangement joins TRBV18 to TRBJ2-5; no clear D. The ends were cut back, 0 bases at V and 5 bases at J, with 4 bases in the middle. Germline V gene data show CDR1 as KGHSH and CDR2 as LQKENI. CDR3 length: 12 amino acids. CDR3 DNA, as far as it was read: TGTGCCAGCTCACCACCAGGGGAGACC. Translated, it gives CASSPPGET. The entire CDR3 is CASSPPGETQYF.

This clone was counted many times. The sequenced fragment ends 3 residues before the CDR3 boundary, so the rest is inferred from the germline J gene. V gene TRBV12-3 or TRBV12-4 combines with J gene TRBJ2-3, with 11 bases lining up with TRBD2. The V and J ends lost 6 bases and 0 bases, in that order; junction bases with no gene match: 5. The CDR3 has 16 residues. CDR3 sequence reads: CASRRTSGYSTDTQYF. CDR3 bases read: TGTGCCAGCAGAAGGACTAGCGGGTACAGCACAGATACG.

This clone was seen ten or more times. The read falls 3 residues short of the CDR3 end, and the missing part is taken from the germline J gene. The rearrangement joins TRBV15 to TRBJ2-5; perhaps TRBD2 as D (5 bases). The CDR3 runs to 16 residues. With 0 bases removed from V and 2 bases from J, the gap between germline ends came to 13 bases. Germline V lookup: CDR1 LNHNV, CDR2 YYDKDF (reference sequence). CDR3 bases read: TGTGCCACCAGCAGAGAAGCGGACGGTCCTCAAGAGACC. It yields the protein CATSREADGPQET. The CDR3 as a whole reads CATSREADGPQETQYF.

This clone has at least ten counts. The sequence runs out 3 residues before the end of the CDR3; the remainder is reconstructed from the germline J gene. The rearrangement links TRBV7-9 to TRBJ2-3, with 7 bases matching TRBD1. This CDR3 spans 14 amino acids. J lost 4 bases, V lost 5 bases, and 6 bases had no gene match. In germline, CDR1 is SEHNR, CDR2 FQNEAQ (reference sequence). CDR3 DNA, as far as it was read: TGTGCCAGCAGCCCTAGACAGGGCCCAGATACG. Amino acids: CASSPRQGPDT. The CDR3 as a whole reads CASSPRQGPDTQYF.

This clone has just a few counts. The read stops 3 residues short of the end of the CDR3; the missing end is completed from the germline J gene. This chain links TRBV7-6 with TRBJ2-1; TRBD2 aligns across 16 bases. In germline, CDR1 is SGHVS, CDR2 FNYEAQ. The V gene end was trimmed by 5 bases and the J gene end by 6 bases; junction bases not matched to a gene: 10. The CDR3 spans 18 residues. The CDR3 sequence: CASSTPGLAGGPANEQFF. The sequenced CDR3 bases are TGTGCCAGCAGCACGCCGGGACTAGCGGGAGGGCCTGCCAATGAG. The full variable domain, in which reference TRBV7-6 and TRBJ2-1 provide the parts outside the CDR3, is GAGVSQSPRYKVTKRGQDVALRCDPISGHVSLYWYRQALGQGPEFLTYFNYEAQQDKSGLPNDRFSAERPEGSISTLTIQRTEQRDSAMYRCASSTPGLAGGPANEQFFGPGTRLTVL.

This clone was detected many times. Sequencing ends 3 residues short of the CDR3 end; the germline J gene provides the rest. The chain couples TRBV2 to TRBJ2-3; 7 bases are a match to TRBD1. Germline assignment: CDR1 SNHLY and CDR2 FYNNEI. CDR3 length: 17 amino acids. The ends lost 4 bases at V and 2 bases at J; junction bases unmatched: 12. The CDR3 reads CASSVDRDGEYTDTQYF. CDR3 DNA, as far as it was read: TGTGCCAGCAGTGTTGACAGGGACGGGGAATACACAGATACG.

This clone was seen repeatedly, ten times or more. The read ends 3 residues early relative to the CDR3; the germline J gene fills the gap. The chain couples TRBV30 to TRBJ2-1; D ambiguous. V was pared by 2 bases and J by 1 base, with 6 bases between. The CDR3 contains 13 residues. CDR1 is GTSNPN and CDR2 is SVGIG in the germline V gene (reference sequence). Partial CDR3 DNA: TGTGCCTGGAGTCCCTCGTCCTACAATGAG. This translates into CAWSPSSYNE. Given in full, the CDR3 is CAWSPSSYNEQFF.

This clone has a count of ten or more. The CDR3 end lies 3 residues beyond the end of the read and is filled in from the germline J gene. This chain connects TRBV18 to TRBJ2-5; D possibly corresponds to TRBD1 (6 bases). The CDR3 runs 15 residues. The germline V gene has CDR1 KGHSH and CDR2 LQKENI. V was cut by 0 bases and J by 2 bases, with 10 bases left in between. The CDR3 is CASSPPGQQQETQYF. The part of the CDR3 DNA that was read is TGTGCCAGCTCACCACCCGGACAGCAGCAAGAGACC.

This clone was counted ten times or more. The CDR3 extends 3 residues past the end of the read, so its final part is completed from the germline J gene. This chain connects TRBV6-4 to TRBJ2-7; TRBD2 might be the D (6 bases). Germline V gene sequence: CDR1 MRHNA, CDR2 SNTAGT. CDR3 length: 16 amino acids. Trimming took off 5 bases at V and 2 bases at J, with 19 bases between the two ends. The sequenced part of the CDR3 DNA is TGTGCCAGCAGTCATGTCGGCGGGGCCGGAACCTACGAG. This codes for CASSHVGGAGTYE. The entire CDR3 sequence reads CASSHVGGAGTYEQYF.

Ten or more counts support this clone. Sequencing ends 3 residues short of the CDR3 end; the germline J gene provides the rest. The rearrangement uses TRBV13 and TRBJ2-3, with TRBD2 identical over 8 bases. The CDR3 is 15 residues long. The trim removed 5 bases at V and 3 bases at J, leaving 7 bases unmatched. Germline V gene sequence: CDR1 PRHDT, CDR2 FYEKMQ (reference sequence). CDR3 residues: CASSPWTSITDTQYF. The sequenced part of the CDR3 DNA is TGTGCCAGCAGCCCTTGGACTAGCATAACAGATACG. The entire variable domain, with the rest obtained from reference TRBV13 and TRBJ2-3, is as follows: AAGVIQSPRHLIKEKRETATLKCYPIPRHDTVYWYQQGPGQDPQFLISFYEKMQSDKGSIPDRFSAQQFSDYHSELNMSSLELGDSALYFCASSPWTSITDTQYFGPGTRLTVL.

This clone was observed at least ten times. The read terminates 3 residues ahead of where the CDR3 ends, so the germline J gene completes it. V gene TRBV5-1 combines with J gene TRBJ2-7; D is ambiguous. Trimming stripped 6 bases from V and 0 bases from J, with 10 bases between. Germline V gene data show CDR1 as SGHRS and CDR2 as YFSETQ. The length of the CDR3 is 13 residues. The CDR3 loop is CASMDLDSYEQYF. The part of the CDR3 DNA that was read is TGCGCCAGCATGGATCTAGACTCCTACGAG.

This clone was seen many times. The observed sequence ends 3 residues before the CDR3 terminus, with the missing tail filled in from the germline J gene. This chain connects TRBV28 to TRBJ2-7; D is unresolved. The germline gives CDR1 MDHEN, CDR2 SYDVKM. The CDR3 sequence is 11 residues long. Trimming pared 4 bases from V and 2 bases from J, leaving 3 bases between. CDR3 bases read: TGTGCCAGCAGTTCCACCTACGAG. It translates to CASSSTYE. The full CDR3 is CASSSTYEQYF.